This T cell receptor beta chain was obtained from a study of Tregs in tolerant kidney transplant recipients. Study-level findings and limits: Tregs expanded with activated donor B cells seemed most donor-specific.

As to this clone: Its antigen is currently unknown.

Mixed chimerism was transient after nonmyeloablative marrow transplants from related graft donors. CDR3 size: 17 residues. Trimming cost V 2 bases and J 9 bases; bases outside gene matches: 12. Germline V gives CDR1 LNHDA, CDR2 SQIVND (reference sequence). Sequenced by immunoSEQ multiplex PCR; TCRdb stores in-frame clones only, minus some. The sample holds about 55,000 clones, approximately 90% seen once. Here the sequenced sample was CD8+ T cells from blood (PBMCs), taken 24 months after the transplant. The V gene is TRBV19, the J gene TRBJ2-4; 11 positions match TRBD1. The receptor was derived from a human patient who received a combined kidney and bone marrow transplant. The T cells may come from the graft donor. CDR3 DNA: TGTGCCAGTAGTATAACTGGGTGGACAGGGGGCGCGAGCATTCAGTACTTC. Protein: CASSITGWTGGASIQYF.